Below are 17 T cell receptor beta chains sequenced from a single sample in a study of human T cells and chemical hapten exposure (dated by TCRdb to about 2021). The protocol used for the library was RACE. Sequencing was carried out with a NextSeq 500. TCRdb redid the processing of the public reads, applying fastp at Q25 and MiXCR, and retained in-frame beta chains. Rows with one shared CDR3 protein collapse into an entry with the most common genes and DNA. For this sample the table gives around 100,000 distinct CDR3 sequences, of which 9.5% to 11% were detected only once. The ten top clones hold around 3.5% of the sample. The time point label corresponds to: patch test 1, 2 weeks after DPC sensitization. Taken with the paper, the label for treatment or condition translates to: therapeutic diphenylcyclopropenone sensitization with weekly scalp DPC. The material was whole blood, obtained in connection with sensitization to the hapten diphenylcyclopropenone (DPC). The source of these receptors is a middle-aged woman with alopecia areata. Some clones in this sample may be carry-over from other donors' samples.

This clonotype showed up just a few times. The V call is TRBV4-3, the J call TRBJ2-1; D not certain. V shed 1 base and J shed 5 bases, with 12 bases lying between them. The CDR3 is made up of 15 amino acids. Germline CDR1 reads LGHNA; CDR2 reads YSLEER. The CDR3 DNA reads TGCGCCAGCAGCCAAGGCCCGGGCCTGAACAATGAGCAGTTCTTC. Protein product: CASSQGPGLNNEQFF.

This clonotype turned up a few times. The V call is TRBV7-2, the J call TRBJ2-2, with 8 bases aligning to TRBD1. In germline, CDR1 is SGHTA, CDR2 FQGNSA. V gave up 3 bases and J gave up 4 bases; unmatched junction bases: 4. This CDR3 is 15 amino acids long. The CDR3 bases are TGTGCCAGCAGCTTTGAGGGACAGGTCACCGGGGAGCTGTTTTTT. Translating it yields CASSFEGQVTGELFF.

The chain couples TRBV20-1 to TRBJ2-1; no firm D call. Germline V lookup: CDR1 DFQATT, CDR2 SNEGSKA (reference sequence). Between the trimmed V and J ends, which lost 1 base and 1 base, there was a span of 8 bases. The CDR3 is made up of 14 amino acids. CDR3 sequence: CSARVVSSYNEQFF. CDR3 in DNA: TGCAGTGCTAGAGTGGTTTCATCCTACAATGAGCAGTTCTTC.

The sample holds many counts of this clonotype. The rearrangement uses TRBV20-1 and TRBJ2-1; TRBD2 aligns across 10 bases. This CDR3 has 16 amino acids. Germline CDR1 DFQATT, CDR2 SNEGSKA (reference sequence). The J segment lost 7 bases and the V segment lost 5 bases, leaving 14 bases of the junction unmatched. The CDR3 reads CSALPLAGVIQNEQFF. The CDR3 DNA follows: TGCAGTGCTCTACCCCTAGCGGGAGTAATCCAGAATGAGCAGTTCTTC.

The J gene is TRBJ2-1, the V gene TRBV6-2 or TRBV6-3; 7 bases line up with TRBD2. CDR1 is MNHEY and CDR2 is SVGEGT in the germline V gene. CDR3 length: 15 amino acids. The ends lost 2 bases at V and 6 bases at J; junction bases unmatched: 7. The CDR3: CASSYGGSVSNEQFF. For the CDR3, the DNA is TGTGCCAGCAGTTACGGCGGGAGTGTCTCCAATGAGCAGTTCTTC.

The table lists this clonotype with many counts. The CDR3 spells CSVSRGDTQYF. DNA for the CDR3: TGCAGCGTTTCTAGGGGAGATACGCAGTATTTT. This sequence joins TRBV29-1 and TRBJ2-3, with D perhaps TRBD1 (5 bases). Germline V lookup: CDR1 SQVTM, CDR2 ANQGSEA. This CDR3 is 11 amino acids long. Trimming pared 5 bases from V and 5 bases from J, leaving 8 bases between.

This clonotype was found once. The chain recombines TRBV28 with TRBJ2-2, with TRBD2 as a possible D gene (6 bases). The germline V gene encodes CDR1 MDHEN and CDR2 SYDVKM. V shed 10 bases and J shed 7 bases, with 13 bases lying between them. There are 12 residues in the CDR3. CDR3 sequence reads: CAITGVNGELFF. CDR3 sequence (DNA): TGTGCCATTACGGGGGTAAACGGGGAGCTGTTTTTT. Complete variable domain (other parts from reference TRBV28 and TRBJ2-2): DVKVTQSSRYLVKRTGEKVFLECVQDMDHENMFWYRQDPGLGLRLIYFSYDVKMKEKGDIPEGYSVSREKKERFSLILESASTNQTSMYLCAITGVNGELFFGEGSRLTVL.

A few counts support this clonotype. This chain joins TRBV6-6 and TRBJ2-7; tentatively, D is TRBD1 (5 bases). The CDR3 loop spans 15 amino acids. Trimming took off 7 bases at V and 2 bases at J, with 18 bases between the two ends. CDR1 is MNHNY and CDR2 is SVGAGI in the germline V gene (reference sequence). CDR3 coding DNA: TGTGCCAGCACCACCCGCGGACAAATTACCTACGAGCAGTACTTC. Encoded protein: CASTTRGQITYEQYF.

This clonotype was observed many times. The gene calls are TRBV12-3 or TRBV12-4 and TRBJ1-5; D unresolved. The V and J ends lost 5 bases and 4 bases respectively, with 15 bases between them. The CDR3 totals 15 residues. CDR3 in amino acids: CASSRMTGHNQPQHF. The CDR3 bases are TGTGCCAGCAGTCGCATGACCGGGCATAATCAGCCCCAGCATTTT.

This clonotype came up many times. The V gene is TRBV29-1, the J gene TRBJ1-4; TRBD1 is a possible D gene (6 bases). The CDR3 covers 16 residues. Germline V CDR1 and CDR2: SQVTM, ANQGSEA. Trimming cost V 6 bases and J 2 bases, with 19 bases left between them. The CDR3 DNA sequence: TGCAGCGTGGCCGGGGGGCACGGGTTCACTAATGAAAAACTGTTTTTT. Its translation is CSVAGGHGFTNEKLFF.

The chain recombines TRBV11-2 with TRBJ1-6; perhaps TRBD1 as D (5 bases). The V end lost 1 base, the J end lost 0 bases, and 7 bases lay between the germline ends. CDR3 length: 16 residues. Germline assignment: CDR1 SGHAT and CDR2 FQNNGV. This CDR3 reads CASSLGGSSYNSPLHF. The CDR3 DNA follows: TGTGCCAGCAGCTTAGGGGGGAGCTCCTATAATTCACCCCTCCACTTT.

This clonotype was counted many times. This chain uses TRBV6-2 or TRBV6-3 with TRBJ2-3, with 7 bases lining up with TRBD1. The ends lost 2 bases at V and 5 bases at J; junction bases unmatched: 7. This CDR3 region has 15 residues. The germline gives CDR1 MNHEY, CDR2 SVGEGT. The CDR3: CASSYPETGKDTQYF. CDR3 nucleotide sequence: TGTGCCAGCAGTTACCCAGAGACAGGGAAAGATACGCAGTATTTT.

This clonotype was seen a handful of times. The genes are TRBV7-2 and TRBJ2-1; TRBD2 matches at 11 bases. The CDR3 loop spans 15 amino acids. Germline V gene sequence: CDR1 SGHTA, CDR2 FQGNSA. V lost 6 bases to trimming and J lost 10 bases; unmatched junction nucleotides: 11. The CDR3 DNA reads TGTGCCAGCAGTCCTCCGACTAGCGGGATGGGGGAGCAGTTCTTC. Encoded protein: CASSPPTSGMGEQFF.

This clonotype was picked up many times. This sequence joins TRBV7-2 and TRBJ2-1, with 7 nucleotides matching TRBD2. Germline V gene data show CDR1 as SGHTA and CDR2 as FQGNSA. With 6 bases clipped from V and 7 bases from J, the junction kept 15 bases outside the gene matches. The CDR3 covers 16 residues. CDR3 sequence reads: CASSPGLGSVGNEQFF. In DNA form, the CDR3 reads TGTGCCAGCAGTCCCGGACTAGGGTCAGTGGGGAATGAGCAGTTCTTC.

There are a few counts of this clonotype. The CDR3 coding sequence is TGTGCCAGCAGTCTTCATGGGACAGGGTTGTTCTTC. It codes for CASSLHGTGLFF. The J gene is TRBJ2-1, the V gene TRBV12-3 or TRBV12-4; 9 bases line up with TRBD1. The CDR3 runs to 12 residues. Losses at the gene ends were 5 bases for V and 15 bases for J; bases not matched to a gene: 8.

Many counts were recorded for this clonotype. The V and J genes are TRBV20-1 and TRBJ2-4; 8 bases line up with TRBD2. The V and J ends lost 5 bases and 4 bases, in that order; junction bases with no gene match: 4. The CDR3 loop spans 13 amino acids. CDR1 is DFQATT and CDR2 is SNEGSKA in the germline V gene (reference sequence). Here the CDR3 reads CSAPTSAKNIQYF. The CDR3 DNA is TGCAGTGCTCCGACTAGCGCTAAAAACATTCAGTACTTC.

This clonotype showed up just a few times. The CDR3 sequence: CASRGPGTGGTGELFF. The DNA of the CDR3 is TGTGCCAGCAGGGGACCCGGGACAGGGGGCACCGGGGAGCTGTTTTTT. The chain combines TRBV6-1 with TRBJ2-2; TRBD1 matches 11 bases. Germline CDR1 MNHNS, CDR2 SASEGT. The CDR3 is 16 amino acids. Trimming cost V 6 bases and J 4 bases; bases outside gene matches: 7.